This T cell receptor beta chain was found in a study of liver allograft versus peripheral blood T cells. Whole-study context: Transplanted-liver T cell receptor repertoires were compared with recipients' peripheral blood repertoires.

TCRdb reprocessed the reads with MiXCR, giving one entry per CDR3 protein. The sample comprises about 10,000 distinct CDR3 sequences, under 20% of which are singletons, and 1.7% rests with the top ten. The CDR3 consists of 14 residues. V gave up 3 bases and J gave up 4 bases; unmatched junction bases: 4. CDR1 and CDR2 (germline): MNHEY, SVGAGI. By share, this clonotype counts as medium-sized (0.01 to 0.1%). The antigen remains undetermined. Findings and limits, study-wide: Repertoires of T cell receptors that resided inside liver allografts reportedly differed from those in peripheral blood.

The source of this sequence is a human patient who had a liver transplant. Some T cells may possibly be graft donor cells. The chain combines TRBV6-5 with TRBJ1-1, with TRBD1 matching over 8 bases. CDR3 amino acids: CASSYWTGSTEAFF. The CDR3 DNA reads TGTGCCAGCAGTTATTGGACAGGGAGCACTGAAGCTTTCTTT.